Below, one T cell receptor beta chain is given with its context. Its antigen is as yet unknown. Assay: immunoSEQ multiplex PCR; the TCRdb copy retains only in-frame clones and omits some. The table records around 2,100,000 clones, approximately 95% of them present only once. As defined, naive CD8 cells were CD45RO-negative and positively selected for CCR7, with terminally differentiated effector memory CD45RA+ cells excluded. The data originate from a study of shared clonotypes between healthy human individuals. Study-level findings and limits: Expectations were that clonotype sharing among donors would be affected by sequencing depth. In this cohort, only blood was sampled, and tissue repertoires likely differ.

The receptor's source is a man younger than 35 in good health. The sequenced material came from naive CD8+ T cells sorted from blood.

The CDR3 sequence: CASSSTWTGPTDTQYF. The CDR3 nucleotides are TGTGCCAGCAGTTCGACTTGGACAGGGCCCACAGATACGCAGTATTTT. The chain uses TRBV28 and TRBJ2-3; TRBD1 agrees at 8 bases. V was pared by 4 bases and J by 2 bases, with 8 bases of the junction left unmatched. The CDR3 loop spans 16 amino acids. Germline-derived CDR1 and CDR2 are MDHEN and SYDVKM.